This T cell receptor (beta chain) was recorded in a study of control samples from healthy donors and cancer patients. Germline assignment: CDR1 MDHEN and CDR2 SYDVKM. V trimming: 4 bases; J trimming: 0 bases; junction bases outside the gene matches: 8. This CDR3 is 16 amino acids long. Clones were sequenced by immunoSEQ multiplex PCR, and TCRdb holds only the in-frame ones, with some missing. The sample consists of around 94,000 clones, around 86% of them appearing once. Specimen: blood. The chain combines TRBV28 with TRBJ2-7; 8 bases fit TRBD2. This receptor was taken from a woman aged 45 to 65 in good health. As DNA, the CDR3 is TGTGCCAGCAGTTCCCCCGGGAGCGGGAGCTCCTACGAGCAGTACTTC. It codes for CASSSPGSGSSYEQYF.